The entry below gives a single TCR beta chain sequence along with its context. What it binds is unknown. The data were obtained in a study of long-term antiretroviral therapy in people with HIV. At the survey level, the v3.0 immunoSEQ assay was run. Method: immunoSEQ multiplex PCR; TCRdb's copy keeps in-frame clones and lacks some. The sample contains tens of thousands of clones, 82% of which appear only once. Sampling of each donor yielded at least one pre-ART PBMC sample and at least two post-ART PBMC samples. Study outcomes and limitations: Patients on ART gained diversity, which nonetheless stayed below transplant donor controls. Within the repertoire, clones expanded before ART were dominant at all time points. ART adherence, viral resistance and therapy changes went undocumented.

Sequencing was performed on unsorted PBMCs, taken less than 2.5 years after starting antiretroviral therapy. This TCR came from a man aged 40-49 years with HIV.

This CDR3 reads CASSENGQGGNQPQHF. The CDR3 DNA is TGCGCCAGCAGTGAAAACGGGCAGGGGGGCAATCAGCCCCAGCATTTT. The chain has TRBV10-2 and TRBJ1-5; 7 positions agree with TRBD1. The CDR3 contains 16 residues. The junction had 7 bases not matched to a gene; V was cut back by 3 bases and J by 2 bases. The germline V gene encodes CDR1 WSHSY and CDR2 SAAADI.